This entry is about one T cell receptor (beta chain). What it binds is unknown. Germline values: CDR1 MNHEY, CDR2 SVGAGI. The CDR3 contains 15 residues. V gave up 6 bases and J gave up 4 bases; unmatched junction bases: 6. The entry originates in a study of cytomegalovirus exposure and HLA in healthy donors. Study in general: Of several hundred genotyped donors, more than 75% grouped in the Caucasian-associated ancestry cluster. Study results and caveats: It was about 150 TCR beta chains that were listed as cytomegalovirus-associated. Earlier results showed most TCR beta V segments being productive about 87% or about 30% of the time.

Researchers ran the PCR with 60 Vbeta and 13 Jbeta primers. In the original analysis: Later, 65 million to 90 million unique TCR beta chains were counted in an analysis, and approximately 10 million of them were shared. Assay used: immunoSEQ multiplex PCR; TCRdb lists only in-frame clones, some missing. V and J calls plus clone size are reproduced from that table; the DNA served to infer D and trimming. Of 150,000 to 200,000 clones in the sample, about 77% are singletons; the top ten hold 2% to 3%. The sequence derives from a woman in her thirties or forties in good health and CMV-seropositive. The sample comprised PBMCs. The J gene is TRBJ2-2, the V gene TRBV6-5; 9 nucleotides line up with TRBD1. CDR3 sequence (DNA): TGTGCCAGCAGGGCCGCGACAGGGGGCACCGGGGAGCTGTTTTTT. Residues: CASRAATGGTGELFF.